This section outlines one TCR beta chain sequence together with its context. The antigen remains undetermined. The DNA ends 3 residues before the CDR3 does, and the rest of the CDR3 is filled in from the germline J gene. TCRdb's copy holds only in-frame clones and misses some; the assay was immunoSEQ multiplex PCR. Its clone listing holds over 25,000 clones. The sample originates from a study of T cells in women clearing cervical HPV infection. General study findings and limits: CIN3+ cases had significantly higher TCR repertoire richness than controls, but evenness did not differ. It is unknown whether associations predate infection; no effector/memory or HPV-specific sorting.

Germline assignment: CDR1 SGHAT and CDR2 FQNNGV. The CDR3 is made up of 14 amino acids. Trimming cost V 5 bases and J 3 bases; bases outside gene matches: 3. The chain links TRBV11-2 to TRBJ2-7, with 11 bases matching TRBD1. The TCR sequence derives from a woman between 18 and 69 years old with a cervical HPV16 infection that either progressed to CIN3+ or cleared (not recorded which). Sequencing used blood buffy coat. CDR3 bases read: TGTGCCAGCAGCACAGGGACAGGGGGCTACGAG. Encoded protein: CASSTGTGGYE. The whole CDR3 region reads CASSTGTGGYEQYF.